These 29 T cell receptor beta chains were sequenced from one sample in a study of beta chain features in type 1 diabetes. Investigators reverse transcribed all isolated RNA, so they sequenced expressed TCRB transcripts. Measured with immunoSEQ multiplex PCR; TCRdb has only the in-frame clones, and not every one. This table holds about 150,000 clones, about 9.8% found once. The sample consisted of central memory CD4+ T cells from blood. These TCRs come from a young woman in good health.

The rearrangement uses TRBV18 and TRBJ2-5; 9 bases fit TRBD2. CDR3 length equals 15 residues. Unmatched junction bases numbered 5, after V lost 3 bases and J lost 3 bases. The germline V gene has CDR1 KGHSH and CDR2 LQKENI. The CDR3 is CASSPPRGGEETQYF. For the CDR3, the DNA is TGTGCCAGCTCACCCCCCCGCGGGGGGGAAGAGACCCAGTACTTC.

A few counts support this clone. Different DNA sequences within this sample yield the same CDR3. The genes are TRBV7-2 and TRBJ2-3; no definite D call. The V gene lost 5 bases and the J gene lost 0 bases, with 6 bases spanning the gap. The CDR3 runs 13 residues. Per the germline V gene, CDR1 is SGHTA and CDR2 is FQGNSA. The CDR3 is CASSPPSTDTQYF. The CDR3 coding sequence is TGTGCCAGCAGCCCTCCTAGCACAGATACGCAGTATTTT.

This clone was picked up a small number of times. The chain employs TRBV5-6 and TRBJ1-2; the D is unclear. The CDR3 contains 14 residues. Deletions cut 2 bases from V and 3 bases from J, with 11 bases between. Germline assignment: CDR1 SGHDT and CDR2 YYEEEE. CDR3 protein: CASSFLDTDYGYTF. CDR3 DNA sequence: TGTGCCAGCAGCTTTTTAGACACTGACTATGGCTACACCTTC.

The rearrangement joins TRBV6-4 to TRBJ2-7; TRBD1 matches 9 bases. V shed 6 bases, J shed 3 bases, and the junction held 9 bases outside the gene matches. Germline loops: CDR1 MRHNA, CDR2 SNTAGT. This CDR3 spans 15 amino acids. The CDR3 DNA reads TGTGCCAGCAGCGTGTCGACAGGGGGAAGCTACGAGCAGTACTTC. This encodes CASSVSTGGSYEQYF.

The chain is built from TRBV7-8 and TRBJ2-7; 11 bases match TRBD2. Germline CDR1 is SGHVS and CDR2 is FQNEAQ. Trimming cost V 1 base and J 2 bases; bases outside gene matches: 1. The CDR3 has 15 residues. The CDR3 DNA reads TGTGCCAGCAGCTTAGAGGGACTAGCGGCCTACGAGCAGTACTTC. Residues: CASSLEGLAAYEQYF.

The chain recombines TRBV11-2 with TRBJ2-3; D perhaps matches TRBD1 (6 bases). CDR3 size: 15 residues. Trimming cost V 6 bases and J 4 bases, with 17 bases left between them. Germline loops: CDR1 SGHAT, CDR2 FQNNGV. The CDR3 here is CASSLARGFADTQYF. CDR3 nucleotide sequence: TGTGCCAGCAGTCTGGCTAGGGGGTTTGCAGATACGCAGTATTTT.

This clone has more than one count but fewer than ten. J is TRBJ1-2 and V is TRBV18; TRBD1 agrees at 11 bases. V was pared by 0 bases and J by 8 bases, with 5 bases of the junction left unmatched. The CDR3 is 15 residues long. Germline V CDR1 and CDR2: KGHSH, LQKENI. The CDR3 DNA reads as TGTGCCAGCTCACCACCCCGGACAGGGGGCCTCGGCTACACCTTC. Translated, it gives CASSPPRTGGLGYTF.

This clone was observed a handful of times. The rearrangement uses TRBV29-1 and TRBJ2-1; D might be TRBD2 (6 bases). The length of the CDR3 is 14 residues. CDR1 and CDR2 (germline): SQVTM, ANQGSEA. V was clipped by 7 bases and J by 2 bases, with 15 bases between them. As DNA, the CDR3 is TGCAGCGCCCGCGGGAACGTCGCCTACAATGAGCAGTTCTTC. Protein product: CSARGNVAYNEQFF.

In its sample, this clone was seen many times. The chain combines TRBV18 with TRBJ2-7; weak D call: TRBD1 (5 bases). This CDR3 region has 14 residues. Germline assignment: CDR1 KGHSH and CDR2 LQKENI. V was shortened by 3 bases and J by 4 bases, with 13 bases between the two germline ends. CDR3 residues: CASSPGRAMYEQYF. Written as DNA, the CDR3 is TGTGCCAGCTCACCCGGCAGGGCGATGTACGAGCAGTACTTC.

The chain links TRBV9 to TRBJ2-4, with 7 bases aligning to TRBD2. Germline assignment: CDR1 SGDLS and CDR2 YYNGEE. The V segment lost 4 bases and the J segment 0 bases; nucleotides outside the gene matches: 10. The CDR3 length is 17 residues. The DNA of the CDR3 is TGTGCCAGCAGCCGGGCTAGCGGCAACATAGCCAAAAACATTCAGTACTTC. Amino acid sequence: CASSRASGNIAKNIQYF.

This clone was detected a few times. The chain couples TRBV4-2 to TRBJ1-2; 9 bases map to TRBD1. The V segment lost 1 base and the J segment 3 bases; nucleotides outside the gene matches: 6. This CDR3 region has 16 residues. Germline V lookup: CDR1 LGHNA, CDR2 YNFKEQ. CDR3 coding DNA: TGTGCCAGCAGCCAAGGATGGGGACAGGGAGACTATGGCTACACCTTC. The encoded protein is CASSQGWGQGDYGYTF.

This clone was counted a few times. This rearrangement joins TRBV18 to TRBJ1-2; 9 bases map to TRBD1. CDR1 is KGHSH, CDR2 LQKENI, per germline. The CDR3 totals 15 residues. The ends lost 6 bases at V and 4 bases at J; junction bases unmatched: 9. The CDR3 loop is CASSHRDRVPYGYTF. DNA for the CDR3: TGTGCCAGCTCTCACCGGGACAGGGTACCCTATGGCTACACCTTC.

This chain connects TRBV29-1 to TRBJ1-1; the D is unclear. The V gene's germline CDR1 is SQVTM and CDR2 ANQGSEA. V was trimmed by 3 bases and J by 4 bases, leaving 9 bases between them. The CDR3 loop spans 12 amino acids. The CDR3: CSVDARGTEAFF. The DNA for the CDR3 is TGCAGCGTTGATGCCCGGGGCACTGAAGCTTTCTTT. Full variable domain (rest looked up from reference TRBV29-1 and TRBJ1-1): SAVISQKPSRDICQRGTSLTIQCQVDSQVTMMFWYRQQPGQSLTLIATANQGSEATYESGFVIDKFPISRPNLTFSTLTVSNMSPEDSSIYLCSVDARGTEAFFGQGTRLTVV.

The chain is built from TRBV29-1 and TRBJ2-3, with no clear D. The CDR3 covers 13 residues. Deletions cut 2 bases from V and 0 bases from J, with 6 bases between. In germline, CDR1 is SQVTM, CDR2 ANQGSEA. CDR3 sequence reads: CSVESGSTDTQYF. CDR3 nucleotide sequence: TGCAGCGTTGAATCCGGGAGCACAGATACGCAGTATTTT.

This clone was seen more than once but under ten times. The rearrangement uses TRBV7-2 and TRBJ1-3, with 12 bases fitting TRBD1. Per germline, CDR1 SGHTA and CDR2 FQGNSA. The trim removed 7 bases at V and 6 bases at J, leaving 4 bases unmatched. There are 14 residues in the CDR3. This chain's CDR3 is CASTPGQGANTIYF. CDR3 sequence (DNA): TGTGCCAGCACTCCGGGACAGGGGGCAAACACCATATATTTT.

This clone was detected ten times or more. The V and J genes are TRBV19 and TRBJ2-1; D unresolved. Germline V lookup: CDR1 LNHDA, CDR2 SQIVND (reference sequence). Trimming shortened V by 7 bases and J by 1 base, and 8 bases separated the two germline ends. The CDR3 is 13 residues long. The CDR3 bases are TGTGCCAGTACTTTCGGGTCCTACAATGAGCAGTTCTTC. It specifies CASTFGSYNEQFF.

The chain combines TRBV6-6 with TRBJ1-1; perhaps TRBD1 as D (5 bases). This CDR3 is built from 15 residues. Trimming removed 0 bases from V and 1 base from J, with 9 bases in between. Germline CDR1 reads MNHNY; CDR2 reads SVGAGI (reference sequence). The DNA of the CDR3 is TGTGCCAGCAGTTACTCGGGGCAGGCGAACACTGAAGCTTTCTTT. It codes for CASSYSGQANTEAFF.

This clone was recorded at least ten times. Relative to the germline gene, one junction end is altered; a read error may explain this. This chain uses TRBV7-7 with TRBJ2-1; D is possibly TRBD2 (6 bases). CDR1 is SSHAT and CDR2 is FNYEAQ in the germline V gene (reference sequence). The CDR3 sequence is 15 residues long. CDR3 region: CASSLVTGDGNEQFF. Written as DNA, the CDR3 is TGTGCTAGCAGCTTGGTTACGGGAGATGGTAATGAGCAGTTCTTC.

The chain employs TRBV7-2 and TRBJ2-3, with D perhaps matching TRBD1 (6 bases). Germline V CDR1 and CDR2: SGHTA, FQGNSA. V gave up 4 bases and J gave up 7 bases, with 21 bases separating them. The length of the CDR3 is 16 residues. CDR3 nucleotide sequence: TGTGCCAGCAGCTCCCAGAGTGGGGCTCAGGGGAATACGCAGTATTTT. Translating it yields CASSSQSGAQGNTQYF.

This clone was seen many times. The rearrangement uses TRBV5-6 and TRBJ2-3; TRBD2 agrees at 9 bases. With 1 base clipped from V and 7 bases from J, the junction kept 4 bases outside the gene matches. This CDR3 contains 14 residues. CDR1 is SGHDT and CDR2 is YYEEEE in the germline V gene. Here the CDR3 reads CASSLLASGNTQYF. CDR3 sequence (DNA): TGTGCCAGCAGCTTGCTGGCTAGCGGGAATACGCAGTATTTT.

There are a few counts of this clone. The CDR3 sequence is CASSLDPGETQYF. The CDR3 nucleotides are TGCGCCAGCAGCTTGGACCCGGGAGAGACCCAGTACTTC. The chain links TRBV5-1 to TRBJ2-5; unclear D gene. The CDR3 runs 13 residues. Trimming removed 0 bases at V and 4 bases at J, with 7 bases between. Germline values: CDR1 SGHRS, CDR2 YFSETQ.

The chain employs TRBV18 and TRBJ1-1, with 11 bases that match TRBD1. This CDR3 is 16 amino acids long. Germline V gene sequence: CDR1 KGHSH, CDR2 LQKENI. Germline trimming cut 3 bases from V and 1 base from J; bases unmatched to any gene: 4. CDR3 loop: CASSPGQGARNTEAFF. The DNA of the CDR3 is TGTGCCAGCTCACCCGGACAGGGGGCGCGGAACACTGAAGCTTTCTTT. Filled out from reference TRBV18 and TRBJ1-1, the complete variable domain reads NAGVMQNPRHLVRRRGQEARLRCSPMKGHSHVYWYRQLPEEGLKFMVYLQKENIIDESGMPKERFSAEFPKEGPSILRIQQVVRGDSAAYFCASSPGQGARNTEAFFGQGTRLTVV.

This clone turned up a few times. The chain carries TRBV5-1 and TRBJ1-1; TRBD1 agrees at 7 bases. Germline V gene sequence: CDR1 SGHRS, CDR2 YFSETQ. With V trimmed by 3 bases and J by 4 bases, 12 bases remained unmatched. The CDR3 runs 16 residues. The chain's CDR3 is CASSSSTGNGGTEAFF. CDR3 coding DNA: TGCGCCAGCAGCTCTTCGACAGGGAATGGTGGCACTGAAGCTTTCTTT.

The table lists this clone with a few counts. V and J are TRBV4-1 and TRBJ2-3; 16 bases align to TRBD2. The CDR3 consists of 17 residues. Germline V gene lookup returns CDR1 MGHRA and CDR2 YSYEKL. V shed 4 bases and J 7 bases; nucleotides not matched to a gene: 8. This chain's CDR3 is CASSPGLAGGPGHTQYF. The CDR3 coding sequence is TGCGCCAGCAGCCCGGGACTAGCGGGGGGGCCGGGCCATACGCAGTATTTT.

This clone was picked up a small number of times. The rearrangement joins TRBV5-1 to TRBJ2-7; 9 nucleotides align to TRBD1. J gave up 3 bases and V 4 bases, and 5 bases lay outside the gene matches. Looked up from germline, CDR1 is SGHRS and CDR2 is YFSETQ. The CDR3 spans 14 residues. The CDR3 spells CASSTTGGDYEQYF. For the CDR3, the DNA is TGCGCCAGCAGCACGACAGGGGGAGACTACGAGCAGTACTTC.

This chain connects TRBV5-1 to TRBJ2-3; 7 bases are a match to TRBD1. The CDR3 spans 15 residues. Germline V gene lookup returns CDR1 SGHRS and CDR2 YFSETQ. The junction had 7 bases not matched to a gene; V was cut back by 4 bases and J by 2 bases. CDR3 protein: CASSPGTAFTDTQYF. The DNA of the CDR3 is TGCGCCAGCAGCCCCGGGACAGCTTTCACAGATACGCAGTATTTT.

The chain has TRBV11-2 and TRBJ2-3; 11 positions agree with TRBD2. Trimming took 5 bases from V and 2 from J; bases not matched to a gene: 3. Looked up from germline, CDR1 is SGHAT and CDR2 is FQNNGV. The CDR3 sequence is 15 residues long. The CDR3 here is CASSRLAGFTDTQYF. CDR3 nucleotide sequence: TGTGCCAGCAGCCGACTAGCGGGGTTCACAGATACGCAGTATTTT.

This clone turned up a few times. This chain joins TRBV15 and TRBJ2-5, with a weak D call TRBD1 (5 bases). The V end was cut by 4 bases, the J end by 5 bases, with 17 bases between. The CDR3 consists of 15 residues. The germline V gene encodes CDR1 LNHNV and CDR2 YYDKDF (reference sequence). Written as DNA, the CDR3 is TGTGCCACCAGCACCGGAGCCAGGGCAGAGGAGACCCAGTACTTC. Translated: CATSTGARAEETQYF.

J is TRBJ2-7 and V is TRBV5-6; the match to TRBD1 covers 9 bases. Germline V gene sequence: CDR1 SGHDT, CDR2 YYEEEE. Losses at the gene ends were 4 bases for V and 6 bases for J; bases not matched to a gene: 11. This CDR3 has 15 amino acids. The CDR3 loop reads CASSQPHRGLGEQYF. As DNA, the CDR3 is TGTGCCAGCAGCCAACCACACAGGGGGCTGGGCGAGCAGTACTTC.